These 10 T cell receptor beta chains share one sample of origin, sequenced in a study of T-cell reconstitution after alpha-beta-depleted transplantation in children. Unique molecular identifiers were incorporated during preparation of the TCRbeta library. MiXCR was run by TCRdb on the PCR reads, yielding one entry per CDR3 protein. The table includes 640,000 or so distinct CDR3 sequences, around 16% detected once. Sequenced material: PBMCs from the stem cell graft donor, taken from the stem cell graft. Receptors originate from a human donor who donated a stem cell graft to a child with acute myeloid leukemia.

The chain has TRBV12-3 or TRBV12-4 and TRBJ2-1; 9 bases fit TRBD1. The CDR3 totals 14 residues. Unmatched junction bases numbered 9, after V lost 7 bases and J lost 8 bases. The CDR3 loop is CASTSQGAVDEQFF. CDR3 coding DNA: TGTGCCAGCACCTCACAGGGGGCAGTCGATGAGCAGTTCTTC.

This chain connects TRBV7-9 to TRBJ1-2; TRBD1 matches 8 bases. Germline CDR1 reads SEHNR; CDR2 reads FQNEAQ (reference sequence). V lost 3 bases and J lost 4; bases outside the gene matches: 4. The CDR3 covers 14 residues. CDR3 residues: CASSFSGTGYGYTF. DNA of the CDR3: TGTGCCAGCAGCTTTTCCGGGACAGGCTATGGCTACACCTTC.

The chain employs TRBV20-1 and TRBJ1-2; D might be TRBD1 (5 bases). The V end lost 0 bases, the J end lost 4 bases, and 15 bases lay between the germline ends. Germline V gene lookup returns CDR1 DFQATT and CDR2 SNEGSKA (reference sequence). This CDR3 is built from 15 residues. The CDR3 is CSARDRTPMGYGYTF. In DNA, the CDR3 is TGCAGTGCTAGAGATCGGACACCAATGGGCTATGGCTACACCTTC.

The chain joins TRBV4-3 to TRBJ1-1; a weak D match, TRBD1 (6 bases). The CDR3 covers 16 residues. Germline V gene data show CDR1 as LGHNA and CDR2 as YSLEER. Trimming shortened V by 0 bases and J by 1 base, and 12 bases separated the two germline ends. Here the CDR3 reads CASSQDPGASNTEAFF. The CDR3 DNA reads TGCGCCAGCAGCCAAGATCCGGGGGCTTCGAACACTGAAGCTTTCTTT.

The chain uses TRBV6-4 and TRBJ1-1, with D tentatively TRBD1 (5 bases). CDR1 MRHNA and CDR2 SNTAGT come from the germline V gene. This CDR3 is built from 14 residues. The V end was cut by 6 bases, the J end by 1 base, with 12 bases between. The CDR3 here is CASRKTDGNTEAFF. CDR3 sequence (DNA): TGTGCCAGCAGGAAGACAGACGGGAACACTGAAGCTTTCTTT.

This chain connects TRBV20-1 to TRBJ2-2, with D unclear. This CDR3 comprises 10 residues. The germline V gene encodes CDR1 DFQATT and CDR2 SNEGSKA (reference sequence). The V end was cut by 5 bases, the J end by 4 bases, with 2 bases between. CDR3 in amino acids: CSALTGELFF. The CDR3 DNA reads as TGCAGTGCTCTCACCGGGGAGCTGTTTTTT.

The chain is built from TRBV11-2 and TRBJ2-5; 9 positions agree with TRBD1. The CDR3 loop spans 17 amino acids. The trim removed 5 bases at V and 5 bases at J, leaving 15 bases unmatched. The V gene's germline CDR1 is SGHAT and CDR2 FQNNGV. CDR3 DNA: TGTGCCAGCAGCCAAGGGGGGACGGGACAGGGACTTGAGACCCAGTACTTC. Its translation is CASSQGGTGQGLETQYF.

This sequence joins TRBV4-3 and TRBJ2-1; D perhaps matches TRBD1 (5 bases). CDR3 length equals 14 residues. Germline V gene lookup returns CDR1 LGHNA and CDR2 YSLEER. V lost 1 base to trimming and J lost 5 bases, with 9 bases between them. The CDR3 DNA sequence: TGCGCCAGCAGCCAAGCAGTAGGGGACAATGAGCAGTTCTTC. Translating it yields CASSQAVGDNEQFF.

This clonotype appeared many times. The chain has TRBV20-1 and TRBJ1-1, with D perhaps matching TRBD1 (5 bases). The V and J ends lost 6 bases and 4 bases respectively, with 12 bases between them. The CDR3 covers 12 residues. The V gene's germline CDR1 is DFQATT and CDR2 SNEGSKA (reference sequence). CDR3 sequence: CSASKGSTEAFF. The CDR3 nucleotides read TGCAGTGCCTCCAAGGGGTCCACTGAAGCTTTCTTT.

This clonotype has more than one count but fewer than ten. This sequence joins TRBV28 and TRBJ1-6; no definite D call. Germline V lookup: CDR1 MDHEN, CDR2 SYDVKM. CDR3 length: 14 residues. V lost 2 bases and J 6 bases, leaving 8 bases between the germline ends. CDR3 loop: CASSLRPPNSPLHF. The CDR3, as DNA: TGTGCCAGCAGTTTAAGACCGCCTAATTCACCCCTCCACTTT.